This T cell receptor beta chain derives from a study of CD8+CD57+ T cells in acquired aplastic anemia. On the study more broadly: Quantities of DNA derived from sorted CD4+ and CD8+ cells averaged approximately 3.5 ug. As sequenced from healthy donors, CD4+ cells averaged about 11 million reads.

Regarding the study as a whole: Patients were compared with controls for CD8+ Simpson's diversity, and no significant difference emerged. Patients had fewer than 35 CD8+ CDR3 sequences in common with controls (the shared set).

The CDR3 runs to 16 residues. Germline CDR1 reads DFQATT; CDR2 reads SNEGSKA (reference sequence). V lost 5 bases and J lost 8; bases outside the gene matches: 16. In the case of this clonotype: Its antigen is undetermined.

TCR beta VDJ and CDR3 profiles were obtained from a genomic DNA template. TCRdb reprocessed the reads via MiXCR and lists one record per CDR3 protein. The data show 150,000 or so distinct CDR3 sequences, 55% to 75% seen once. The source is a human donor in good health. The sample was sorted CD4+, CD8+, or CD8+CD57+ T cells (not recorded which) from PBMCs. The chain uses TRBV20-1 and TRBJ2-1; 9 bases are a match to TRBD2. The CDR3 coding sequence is TGCAGTGCTCGCACGGGGTATAGCGGGAGTTACGATGAGCAGTTCTTC. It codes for CSARTGYSGSYDEQFF.